This TCR beta chain derives from a study of a mutant IDH1 vaccine in newly diagnosed glioma. Across the whole study: Earlier therapy was either radiotherapy, temozolomide, or both, and most got both. Study-level points and caveats: Pseudoprogression seemingly bore no relation to changes in top peripheral T cell clonotypes.

Time point described: week 35, safety follow-up. Doses comprised 300 ug of mutant IDH1 20-mer peptide each, plus topical imiquimod. In weeks 1, 3, 5, 7, 11, 15, 19 and 23, patients were vaccinated. Astrocytomas found in donors were new, WHO grade 3 or 4, IDH1-mutant and ATRX-lost. Between the trimmed V and J ends, which lost 1 base and 10 bases, there was a span of 14 bases. The germline gives CDR1 SGHVS, CDR2 FQNEAQ. This CDR3 spans 15 amino acids. Comment on this clone: The antigen remains undetermined.

Only in-frame clones appear in the TCRdb table, and some are missing; sequencing was by immunoSEQ multiplex PCR. The data contain around 44,000 clones, around 80% of them singletons. The sample here was PBMCs, taken from a glioma patient whose treatment included an IDH1 peptide vaccine. This TCR derives from a man in his forties or fifties with glioma. V gene TRBV7-8 combines with J gene TRBJ1-6; D is ambiguous. The CDR3 DNA reads TGTGCCAGCAGCTTAGGGTCGGGCTATTCCTCACCCCTCCACTTT. This translates into CASSLGSGYSSPLHF.